The 2 T cell receptor beta chains below all came from one sample that was sequenced in a study of control samples from healthy donors and cancer patients. Repertoires were generated with immunoSEQ multiplex PCR, while TCRdb's copy carries only in-frame clones and drops some. The sample lists around 140,000 clones; 80% to 95% were seen once. The sequenced material came from blood. These receptors all stem from a man aged 35-49 years in good health.

The chain has TRBV30 and TRBJ1-6; 9 bases are shared with TRBD1. The CDR3 is 15 amino acids. Germline loops: CDR1 GTSNPN, CDR2 SVGIG (reference sequence). Trimming at V came to 4 bases and at J to 8 bases, leaving 9 bases not matched to a gene. In DNA form, the CDR3 reads TGTGCCTGGAACCCCCCGGGACAGGGCTATTCACCCCTCCACTTT. Translation: CAWNPPGQGYSPLHF.

The V call is TRBV19, the J call TRBJ2-3, with 7 bases matching TRBD1. With V trimmed by 0 bases and J by 5 bases, 5 bases remained unmatched. Germline assignment: CDR1 LNHDA and CDR2 SQIVND (reference sequence). The CDR3 has 15 amino acids. As DNA, the CDR3 is TGTGCCAGTAGTATAGAGGGACAGAGTTTAGATACGCAGTATTTT. It encodes CASSIEGQSLDTQYF.